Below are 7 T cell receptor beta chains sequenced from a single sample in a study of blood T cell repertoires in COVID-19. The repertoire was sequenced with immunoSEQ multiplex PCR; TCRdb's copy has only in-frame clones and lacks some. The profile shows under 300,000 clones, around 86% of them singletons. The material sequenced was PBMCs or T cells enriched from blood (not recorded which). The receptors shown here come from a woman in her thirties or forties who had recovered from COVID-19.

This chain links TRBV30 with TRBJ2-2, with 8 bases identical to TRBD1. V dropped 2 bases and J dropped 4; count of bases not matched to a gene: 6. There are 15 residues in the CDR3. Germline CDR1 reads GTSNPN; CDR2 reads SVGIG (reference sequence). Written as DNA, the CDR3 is TGTGCCTGGAGTTTTGGACAGGGAGCCACCGGGGAGCTGTTTTTT. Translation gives CAWSFGQGATGELFF.

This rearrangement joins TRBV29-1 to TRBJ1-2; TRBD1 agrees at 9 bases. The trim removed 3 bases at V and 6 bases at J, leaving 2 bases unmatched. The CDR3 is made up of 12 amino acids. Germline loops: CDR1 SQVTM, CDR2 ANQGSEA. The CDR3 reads CSVDTGGNGYTF. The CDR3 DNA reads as TGCAGCGTTGATACAGGGGGCAATGGCTACACCTTC.

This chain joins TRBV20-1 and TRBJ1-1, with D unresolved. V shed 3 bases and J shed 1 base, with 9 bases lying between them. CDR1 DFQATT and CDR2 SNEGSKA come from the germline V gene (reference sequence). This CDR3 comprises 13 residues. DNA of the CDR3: TGCAGTGCTAGTAACAGCGGGAACACTGAAGCTTTCTTT. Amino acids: CSASNSGNTEAFF.

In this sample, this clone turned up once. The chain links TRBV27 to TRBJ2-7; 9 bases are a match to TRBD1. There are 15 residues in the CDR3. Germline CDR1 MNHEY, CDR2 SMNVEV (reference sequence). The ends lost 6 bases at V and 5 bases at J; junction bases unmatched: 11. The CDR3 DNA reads TGTGCCAGCAGCCCCTTTCGGGACAGGGTGGACGAGCAGTACTTC. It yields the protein CASSPFRDRVDEQYF.

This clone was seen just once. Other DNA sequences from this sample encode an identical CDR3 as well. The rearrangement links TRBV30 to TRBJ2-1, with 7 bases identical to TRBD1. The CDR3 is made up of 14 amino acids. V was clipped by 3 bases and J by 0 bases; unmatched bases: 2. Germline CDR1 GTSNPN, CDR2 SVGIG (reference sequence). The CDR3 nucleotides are TGTGCCTGGAGCTCAGGGGGCTCCTACAATGAGCAGTTCTTC. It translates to CAWSSGGSYNEQFF.

The CDR3 DNA reads as TGTGCCAGCAGCAAATCGGCGACAGAAAAATCGAACACTGAAGCTTTCTTT. Residues: CASSKSATEKSNTEAFF. The chain couples TRBV21-1 to TRBJ1-1; no check of the table's D call, TRBD1, against the DNA was made. TRBV21-1 is assigned pseudogene status. This CDR3 comprises 17 residues.

This chain's CDR3 is CASSPRATSGVYNEQFF. CDR3 DNA sequence: TGTGCCAGCAGCCCACGGGCAACTAGCGGGGTTTACAATGAGCAGTTCTTC. The genes are TRBV7-3 and TRBJ2-1; 10 nucleotides agree with TRBD2. The CDR3 covers 17 residues. V was pared by 5 bases and J by 4 bases, with 11 bases of the junction left unmatched. Germline lookup yields CDR1 SGHTA and CDR2 FQGTGA.